Listed below are T cell receptor beta chains from one sample, sequenced in a study of control samples from healthy donors and cancer patients. The data were produced by immunoSEQ multiplex PCR, yet TCRdb's version contains in-frame clones alone and is incomplete. Of roughly 130,000 clones listed, about 95% were seen once; the top ten hold 3.6%. The specimen sequenced was blood. The origin of the receptors is a man aged 25-40 years in good health. The CDR3 runs from the conserved cysteine through the conserved F or W. A D gene is named only where the DNA matches it firmly. Clone sizes are given selectively: once, few, many, or a class where the clone is expanded.

v_gene	len	abundance	d_gene	j_gene	CDR3nt	CDR3aa
TRBV10-3	17	-	-	TRBJ1-5	TGTGCCATCAGTGAGTCGGGGCCTCCGGGGGGCAATCAGCCCCAGCATTTT	CAISESGPPGGNQPQHF
TRBV10-1	16	-	-	TRBJ2-1	TGCGCCAGCAGTGAGGTCGGTATTAGCTCCTACAATGAGCAGTTCTTC	CASSEVGISSYNEQFF
TRBV6-5	14	-	TRBD1	TRBJ2-3	TGTGCCAGCCAGGACAGGGGGGGTACAGATACGCAGTATTTT	CASQDRGGTDTQYF
TRBV4-3	15	-	TRBD1	TRBJ1-6	TGCGCCAGCAGCCAACGGACAGGGCTTAATTCACCCCTCCACTTT	CASSQRTGLNSPLHF
TRBV4-3	15	-	-	TRBJ2-2	TGCGCCAGCAGCCAAGATCTAACGGACACCGGGGAGCTGTTTTTT	CASSQDLTDTGELFF
TRBV7-2	16	once	TRBD1	TRBJ2-1	TGTGCCAGCAGCCCCCTCAGACAGGGCTCCTACAATGAGCAGTTCTTC	CASSPLRQGSYNEQFF
TRBV4-1	13	-	TRBD1	TRBJ2-7	TGCGCCAGCAGCCAGAGGGACAGCTACGAGCAGTACTTC	CASSQRDSYEQYF
TRBV2	13	-	-	TRBJ2-7	TGTGCCAGCAGTGTAGGCAGTTCCTACGAGCAGTACTTC	CASSVGSSYEQYF
TRBV19	16	-	TRBD2	TRBJ2-3	TGTGCCAGTAGTATAGACGGCGGGGGGGCCGGGAATACGCAGTATTTT	CASSIDGGGAGNTQYF
TRBV5-1	15	-	TRBD1	TRBJ1-1	TGCGCCAGCAGCCACCCGGGACAGGGGAACACTGAAGCTTTCTTT	CASSHPGQGNTEAFF
TRBV18	16	-	-	TRBJ2-1	TGTGCCAGCTCACTCAATCCGGGACATATCGACAATGAGCAGTTCTTC	CASSLNPGHIDNEQFF
TRBV6-5	13	-	-	TRBJ2-5	TGTGCCAGCAAGGAAACACTTCAAGAGACCCAGTACTTC	CASKETLQETQYF
TRBV7-2	15	once	-	TRBJ2-2	TGTGCCAGCAGCTTAGTCGGGGACTACACCGGGGAGCTGTTTTTT	CASSLVGDYTGELFF
TRBV7-9	13	few	-	TRBJ2-5	TGTGCCAGCAGCTTAAGGGAGGCCGGGACCCAGTACTTC	CASSLREAGTQYF
TRBV7-2	15	-	TRBD2	TRBJ2-7	TGTGCCAGCAGTTTAGTAACGGGGGGGACCTACGAGCAGTACTTC	CASSLVTGGTYEQYF
TRBV5-1	13	-	TRBD1	TRBJ1-1	TGCGCCAGTCGGACAGGCTCGAACACTGAAGCTTTCTTT	CASRTGSNTEAFF
TRBV12-3/TRBV12-4	12	-	-	TRBJ1-2	TGTGCCAGCAGTTTACGGGGGTATGGCTACACCTTC	CASSLRGYGYTF
TRBV5-8	16	-	-	TRBJ1-3	TGTGCCAGCAGCTTAGGCTCAGGGGTTTCTGGAAACACCATATATTTT	CASSLGSGVSGNTIYF
TRBV20-1	16	-	TRBD2	TRBJ2-5	TGCAGTGCTAGTAGCCCAGCGGGGGGGTCGCAAGAGACCCAGTACTTC	CSASSPAGGSQETQYF
TRBV6-2/TRBV6-3	14	-	TRBD2	TRBJ2-1	TGTGCCAGCAGTTATGGGACTAGAGACAATGAGCAGTTCTTC	CASSYGTRDNEQFF
TRBV19	18	-	-	TRBJ1-5	TGTGCCAGTACCAGTGGAGCTGGGTTTTGGGATAGCAATCAGCCCCAGCATTTT	CASTSGAGFWDSNQPQHF
TRBV7-9	12	once	TRBD1	TRBJ1-1	TGTGCCAGCAGCTTCCGGGACAGTGAAGCTTTCTTT	CASSFRDSEAFF
TRBV18	11	-	-	TRBJ2-7	TGTGCCAGCTCATCACCCTACGAGCAGTACTTC	CASSSPYEQYF
TRBV7-2	17	once	-	TRBJ1-6	TGTGCCAGCAGCTTAAGGGGTGGGAGGGGCTCTAATTCACCCCTCCACTTT	CASSLRGGRGSNSPLHF
TRBV6-6	15	-	TRBD1	TRBJ1-2	TGTGCCAGCAGTACGACAGGGGGCAGTAACTATGGCTACACCTTC	CASSTTGGSNYGYTF
TRBV19	15	-	-	TRBJ1-2	TGTGCCAGTAGTATATTAACCGGGGGGGGATCTGGCTACACCTTC	CASSILTGGGSGYTF
TRBV4-1	16	once	TRBD1	TRBJ2-3	TGCGCCAGCAGCCAAGGTGGGACAGTCAACACAGATACGCAGTATTTT	CASSQGGTVNTDTQYF
TRBV27	14	-	-	TRBJ1-1	TGTGCCAGCAGTTTAGGGCTCATGAACACTGAAGCTTTCTTT	CASSLGLMNTEAFF
TRBV10-1	14	-	-	TRBJ2-7	TGCGCCAGCAGTGAGGGGGGGAGTCTGGCCGAGCAGTACTTC	CASSEGGSLAEQYF
TRBV6-4	14	once	-	TRBJ1-2	TGTGCCAGCATTGGGGCTGGGGAGGACTATGGCTACACCTTC	CASIGAGEDYGYTF
TRBV30	15	-	-	TRBJ2-1	TGTGCCTGGAGCGGGGGCGCCGGCTCCTACAATGAGCAGTTCTTC	CAWSGGAGSYNEQFF
TRBV25-1	17	-	-	TRBJ2-3	TGTGCCAGCAGTGAATACGGGCCGGGGGCGACGGCAGATACGCAGTATTTT	CASSEYGPGATADTQYF
TRBV6-2/TRBV6-3	16	-	TRBD1	TRBJ1-6	TGTGCCAGCAGTTACTCGGGACAGGCATATAATTCACCCCTCCACTTT	CASSYSGQAYNSPLHF
TRBV5-1	11	-	-	TRBJ2-5	TGCGCCAGCAGCTTGGAGGAGACCCAGTACTTC	CASSLEETQYF
TRBV12-5	13	-	-	TRBJ2-1	TGTGCTAGTGGCTCGCCCGGGGGCAATGAGCAGTTCTTC	CASGSPGGNEQFF
TRBV28	13	-	-	TRBJ2-5	TGTGCCAGCAGTTTGGGGGGTGGAGAGACCCAGTACTTC	CASSLGGGETQYF